These 20 T cell receptor beta chains were all obtained from the same sample, sequenced in a study of T cell responses to AZD1222 COVID-19 vaccine. TCRdb keeps only in-frame clones here, not all; method: immunoSEQ multiplex PCR. The sample lists about 120,000 clones, approximately 85% seen once, with 9.4% in the top ten. The starting material was peripheral blood, obtained on day 0 of AZD1222 vaccination. The receptors shown here come from an adult in good health.

This chain connects TRBV3-1 (or the pseudogene TRBV3-2) to TRBJ1-5; D is possibly TRBD1 (6 bases). Trimming pared 0 bases from V and 5 bases from J, leaving 17 bases between. The CDR3 extends over 17 amino acids. Germline loops: CDR1 LGHDT, CDR2 YNNKEL (reference sequence). For the CDR3, the DNA is TGTGCCAGCAGCCAAGATCTGGGACACCCGGAGGATCAGCCCCAGCATTTT. As protein: CASSQDLGHPEDQPQHF.

The V call is TRBV18, the J call TRBJ2-7; tentatively, D is TRBD1 (5 bases). The V and J ends lost 0 bases and 3 bases respectively, with 12 bases between them. The germline V gene encodes CDR1 KGHSH and CDR2 LQKENI. This CDR3 contains 15 residues. The CDR3: CASSPPGPTFYEQYF. The CDR3 bases are TGTGCCAGCTCACCACCGGGGCCCACCTTCTACGAGCAGTACTTC.

The chain combines TRBV5-5 with TRBJ1-1, with unresolved D. The germline V gene has CDR1 SGHKS and CDR2 YYEKEE (reference sequence). With 0 bases removed from V and 3 bases from J, the gap between germline ends came to 12 bases. This CDR3 has 15 residues. In DNA, the CDR3 is TGTGCCAGCAGCTTGGCTTCTTCCGGGGACACTGAAGCTTTCTTT. This encodes CASSLASSGDTEAFF.

The chain couples TRBV7-8 to TRBJ1-1; 7 bases line up with TRBD1. The germline gives CDR1 SGHVS, CDR2 FQNEAQ. There are 16 residues in the CDR3. Germline trimming cut 2 bases from V and 0 bases from J; bases unmatched to any gene: 6. The CDR3 DNA reads as TGTGCCAGCAGCTTATATCAGGGGGGTATGAACACTGAAGCTTTCTTT. It is translated as CASSLYQGGMNTEAFF.

This chain links TRBV30 with TRBJ1-2, with D maybe TRBD1 (5 bases). The germline CDR1 and CDR2 sequences are GTSNPN and SVGIG (reference sequence). Between the trimmed V and J ends, which lost 7 bases and 0 bases, there was a span of 18 bases. The CDR3 is made up of 15 amino acids. The CDR3 is CALSYGAGPNYGYTF. The DNA of the CDR3 is TGTGCCTTGTCCTACGGGGCAGGGCCTAACTATGGCTACACCTTC. Supplemented by reference TRBV30 and TRBJ1-2, the full variable domain reads SQTIHQWPATLVQPVGSPLSLECTVEGTSNPNLYWYRQAAGRGLQLLFYSVGIGQISSEVPQNLSASRPQDRQFILSSKKLLLSDSGFYLCALSYGAGPNYGYTFGSGTRLTVV.

CDR3 residues: CASSSGSYTGELFF. The CDR3 DNA reads TGTGCCAGCAGCTCAGGGAGCTACACCGGGGAGCTGTTTTTT. The chain carries TRBV7-9 and TRBJ2-2; D is possibly TRBD1 or TRBD2 (5 bases each). The CDR3 totals 14 residues. The germline V gene has CDR1 SEHNR and CDR2 FQNEAQ (reference sequence). Between the trimmed V and J ends, which lost 4 bases and 3 bases, there was a span of 9 bases.

Worth noting for this clone: The sample contains more than one DNA sequence encoding this CDR3. The rearrangement links TRBV4-3 to TRBJ2-5, with D tentatively TRBD1 or TRBD2 (5 bases each). CDR3 length: 14 amino acids. The germline V gene has CDR1 LGHNA and CDR2 YSLEER. Trimming removed 1 base at V and 3 bases at J, with 9 bases between. The CDR3 sequence: CASSQGQGEETQYF. As DNA, the CDR3 is TGCGCCAGCAGCCAAGGGCAGGGAGAAGAGACCCAGTACTTC.

The V and J genes are TRBV6-5 and TRBJ2-7; no clear D gene. CDR1 is MNHEY and CDR2 is SVGAGI in the germline V gene. This CDR3 comprises 16 residues. The V gene lost 2 bases and the J gene lost 4 bases, with 18 bases spanning the gap. The CDR3 DNA reads as TGTGCCAGCAGTTACCGTCTTGACACTGGGCAATACGAGCAGTACTTC. Its translation is CASSYRLDTGQYEQYF.

This clone has a single count. V gene TRBV28 combines with J gene TRBJ2-1; 8 bases line up with TRBD2. After removal of 7 bases from V and 7 bases from J, the junction contained 6 bases not matched to a gene. This CDR3 is built from 13 residues. Germline V gene lookup returns CDR1 MDHEN and CDR2 SYDVKM. As DNA, the CDR3 is TGTGCCAGCACGGGAGGGGGTCAAAATGAGCAGTTCTTC. Translation: CASTGGGQNEQFF.

The V gene is TRBV7-9, the J gene TRBJ2-7; 14 nucleotides align to TRBD2. The CDR3 has 15 residues. CDR1 and CDR2 from the germline V gene are SEHNR and FQNEAQ (reference sequence). V dropped 0 bases and J dropped 6; count of bases not matched to a gene: 1. As DNA, the CDR3 is TGTGCCAGCAGCTTAGCGGGGACTAGCGGGAGCGAGCAGTACTTC. Amino acids: CASSLAGTSGSEQYF.

The rearrangement uses TRBV6-5 and TRBJ1-2; D is perhaps TRBD1 (6 bases). Between the trimmed V and J ends, which lost 0 bases and 5 bases, there was a span of 10 bases. Germline V CDR1 and CDR2: MNHEY, SVGAGI. This CDR3 has 14 amino acids. This CDR3 reads CASSYSAGAYGYTF. CDR3 coding DNA: TGTGCCAGCAGTTACTCAGCAGGGGCATATGGCTACACCTTC.

The chain combines TRBV19 with TRBJ2-4; 13 bases are shared with TRBD2. The V gene's germline CDR1 is LNHDA and CDR2 SQIVND (reference sequence). V shed 6 bases and J 0 bases; nucleotides not matched to a gene: 11. The CDR3 contains 19 residues. The CDR3 reads CASSRGGLAGTLAKNIQYF. CDR3 DNA: TGTGCCAGTAGCCGCGGGGGACTAGCGGGGACCCTAGCCAAAAACATTCAGTACTTC.

This chain links TRBV3-1 (or the pseudogene TRBV3-2) with TRBJ2-7; D unresolved. The germline V gene encodes CDR1 LGHDT and CDR2 YNNKEL (reference sequence). V lost 1 base, J lost 4 bases, and 5 bases lay in between. The CDR3 has 12 amino acids. In DNA, the CDR3 is TGTGCCAGCAGCCAAGGAAGTTACGAGCAGTACTTC. Its protein is CASSQGSYEQYF.

This chain links TRBV3-1 (or the pseudogene TRBV3-2) with TRBJ2-7; 12 bases are shared with TRBD2. CDR1 and CDR2 (germline): LGHDT, YNNKEL (reference sequence). The V segment lost 0 bases and the J segment 2 bases; nucleotides outside the gene matches: 5. CDR3 length equals 17 residues. CDR3 nucleotides: TGTGCCAGCAGCCAAGAGGGACTAGCGGGCTTTACCTACGAGCAGTACTTC. As protein: CASSQEGLAGFTYEQYF.

This chain uses TRBV5-4 with TRBJ2-7; TRBD2 matches 10 bases. Per germline, CDR1 SGHNT and CDR2 YYREEE (reference sequence). Losses at the gene ends were 0 bases for V and 6 bases for J; bases not matched to a gene: 6. The CDR3 contains 15 residues. The CDR3 nucleotides read TGTGCCAGCAGCTTGGCTAGCGGGAGAGGGAGCGAGCAGTACTTC. Its protein is CASSLASGRGSEQYF.

The chain recombines TRBV24-1 with TRBJ2-7; the D gene is possibly TRBD1 (5 bases). CDR1 and CDR2 from the germline V gene are KGHDR and SFDVKD. This CDR3 is 17 amino acids long. V lost 0 bases and J 4 bases, leaving 18 bases between the germline ends. The chain's CDR3 is CATSDLKRAGPFYEQYF. CDR3 DNA: TGTGCCACCAGTGATTTGAAACGAGCAGGGCCGTTTTACGAGCAGTACTTC.

The rearrangement links TRBV7-2 to TRBJ1-1; no definite D call. CDR1 is SGHTA and CDR2 is FQGNSA in the germline V gene. Trimming took 7 bases from V and 4 from J, leaving 16 bases between them. CDR3 length equals 14 residues. The CDR3 reads CASTPPDGVTEAFF. The DNA for the CDR3 is TGTGCCAGCACCCCCCCGGACGGGGTCACTGAAGCTTTCTTT.

The rearrangement uses TRBV12-3 or TRBV12-4 and TRBJ1-2; D gene unclear. The CDR3 sequence is 13 residues long. V lost 6 bases, J lost 3 bases, and 11 bases lay in between. The DNA for the CDR3 is TGTGCCAGCAGCCCCCACAGTTACTATGGCTACACCTTC. This translates into CASSPHSYYGYTF.

The chain recombines TRBV6-2 or TRBV6-3 with TRBJ1-2; D remains ambiguous. The germline V gene has CDR1 MNHEY and CDR2 SVGEGT. The CDR3 covers 14 residues. V lost 0 bases, J lost 7 bases, and 12 bases lay in between. The CDR3 DNA follows: TGTGCCAGCAGTTACTCCGGCTGGAACGGTGGCTACACCTTC. It codes for CASSYSGWNGGYTF.

V and J are TRBV15 and TRBJ2-7; the match to TRBD2 covers 7 bases. The CDR3 runs to 16 residues. V gave up 0 bases and J gave up 2 bases; unmatched junction bases: 7. Germline CDR1 LNHNV, CDR2 YYDKDF (reference sequence). The CDR3 is CATSRDGASGAYEQYF. In DNA, the CDR3 is TGTGCCACCAGCAGAGATGGGGCTAGCGGCGCCTACGAGCAGTACTTC.